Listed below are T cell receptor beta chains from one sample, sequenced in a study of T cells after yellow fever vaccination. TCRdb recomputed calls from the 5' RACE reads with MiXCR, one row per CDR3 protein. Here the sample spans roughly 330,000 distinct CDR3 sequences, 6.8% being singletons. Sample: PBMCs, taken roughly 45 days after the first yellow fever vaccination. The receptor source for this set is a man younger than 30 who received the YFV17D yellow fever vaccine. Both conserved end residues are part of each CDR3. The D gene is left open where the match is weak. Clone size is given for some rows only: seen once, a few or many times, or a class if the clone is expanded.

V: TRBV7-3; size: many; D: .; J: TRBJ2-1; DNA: TGTGCCAGCAGCTTAGGAGGGTATGCCGGGGATGAGCAGTTCTTC; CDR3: CASSLGGYAGDEQFF
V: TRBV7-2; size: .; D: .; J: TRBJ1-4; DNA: TGTGCCAGCAGCGCCCGCCCAACCGTTAATGAAAAACTGTTTTTT; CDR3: CASSARPTVNEKLFF
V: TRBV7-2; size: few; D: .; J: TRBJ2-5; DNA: TGTGCCAGCAGCTTGACCGCTCTCACTCCTTACTTGGAGACCCAGTACTTC; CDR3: CASSLTALTPYLETQYF
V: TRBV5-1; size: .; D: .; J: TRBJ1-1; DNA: TGCGCCAGCAGCTTGATTCCCCAGGGAGGGACTGAAGCTTTCTTT; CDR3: CASSLIPQGGTEAFF
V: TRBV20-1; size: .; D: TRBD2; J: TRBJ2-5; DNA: TGCAGTGCTAGCCCCCTGGGACTAGCACAAGAGACCCAGTACTTC; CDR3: CSASPLGLAQETQYF
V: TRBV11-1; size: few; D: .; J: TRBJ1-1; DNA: TGTGCCAGCAGTCCCGCCAAGACAGCTGTGAACACTGAAGCTTTCTTT; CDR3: CASSPAKTAVNTEAFF
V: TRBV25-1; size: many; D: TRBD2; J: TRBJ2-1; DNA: TGTGCCAGCAGTGCCTCTAGCGGGGTTAGCGAGCAGTTCTTC; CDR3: CASSASSGVSEQFF
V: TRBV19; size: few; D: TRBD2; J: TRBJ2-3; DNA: TGTGCCAGTAGTAGAAAGAGTCTAGCGGAAATTCCAGATACGCAGTATTTT; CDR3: CASSRKSLAEIPDTQYF
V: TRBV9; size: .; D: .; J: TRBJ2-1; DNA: TGTGCCAGCAGCCCCGGAAATCCGTTCTTC; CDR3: CASSPGNPFF
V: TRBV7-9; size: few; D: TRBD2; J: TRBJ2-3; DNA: TGTGCCAGCAGCCCCGGACTAGCGGGGTGGTCAGATACGCAGTATTTT; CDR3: CASSPGLAGWSDTQYF
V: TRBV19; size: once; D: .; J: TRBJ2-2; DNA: TGTGCCAGTAGTATCCAGGGAAGCACCGGGGAGCTGTTTTTT; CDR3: CASSIQGSTGELFF
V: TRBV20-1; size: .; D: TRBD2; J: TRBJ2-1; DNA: TGCAGTGCTAGGCTAGCGGGGGTTAGCTCCTACAATGAGCAGTTCTTC; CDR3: CSARLAGVSSYNEQFF
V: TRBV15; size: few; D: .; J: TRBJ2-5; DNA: TGTGCCACCAGCAGAGATCATGGGTGGGACGAGACCCAGTACTTC; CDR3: CATSRDHGWDETQYF
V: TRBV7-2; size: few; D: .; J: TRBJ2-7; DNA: TGTGCCAGCAGCCCGAGCCGGGACACTCCATACGAGCAGTACTTC; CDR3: CASSPSRDTPYEQYF
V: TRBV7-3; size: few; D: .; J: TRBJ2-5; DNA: TGTGCCAGCAGCTACGGGGCAGGGGAGACCCAGTACTTC; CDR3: CASSYGAGETQYF
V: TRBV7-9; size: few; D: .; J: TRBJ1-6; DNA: TGTGCCAGCACCCCCCCCGGGGACAATGTTTCACCCCTCCACTTT; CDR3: CASTPPGDNVSPLHF
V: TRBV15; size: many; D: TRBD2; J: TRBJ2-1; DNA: TGTGCCACCAGGGGTAGCGGGGGGAACAATGAGCAGTTCTTC; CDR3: CATRGSGGNNEQFF
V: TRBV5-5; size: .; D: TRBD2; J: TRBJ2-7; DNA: TGTGCCAGCAGCTTGGCCCCCGGGGGGGCCTACGAGCAGTACTTC; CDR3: CASSLAPGGAYEQYF
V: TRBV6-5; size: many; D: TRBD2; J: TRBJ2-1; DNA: TGTGCCAGCAGTTACCGCCTAGCGGGGGATCCCCAGTTCTTC; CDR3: CASSYRLAGDPQFF
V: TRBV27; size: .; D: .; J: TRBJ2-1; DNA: TGTGCCGGGGGGGCATCCTACAATGAGCAGTTCTTC; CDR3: CAGGASYNEQFF
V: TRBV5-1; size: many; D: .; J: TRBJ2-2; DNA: TGCGCCAGCAGGAATCGGGGGGCGCTGTTTTTT; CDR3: CASRNRGALFF
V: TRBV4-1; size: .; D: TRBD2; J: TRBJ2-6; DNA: TGCGCCAGCAGCCGAACTAGCGGGGCTAACTCTGGGGCCAACGTCCTGACTTTC; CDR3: CASSRTSGANSGANVLTF
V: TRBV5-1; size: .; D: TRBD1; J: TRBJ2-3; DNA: TGCGCCAGCAGCATGGGACAGGGCATCCGCACAGATACGCAGTATTTT; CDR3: CASSMGQGIRTDTQYF
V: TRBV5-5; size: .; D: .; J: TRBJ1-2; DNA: TGTGCCAGCAGCTTGCTTCCAGGGAGCTATGGCTACACCTTC; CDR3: CASSLLPGSYGYTF
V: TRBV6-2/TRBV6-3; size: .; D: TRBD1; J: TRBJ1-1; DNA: TGTGCCAGCAGTGGGGACAGTAGGCTCACTGAAGCTTTCTTT; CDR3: CASSGDSRLTEAFF
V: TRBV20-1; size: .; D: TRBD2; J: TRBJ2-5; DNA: TGCAGTGCTAGTGCCACCCGGGGGGAAGAGACCCAGTACTTC; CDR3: CSASATRGEETQYF
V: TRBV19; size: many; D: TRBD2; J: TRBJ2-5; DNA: TGTGCCAGTAGCTTGACTAGCGGGGGGTTTGAGACCCAGTACTTC; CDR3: CASSLTSGGFETQYF
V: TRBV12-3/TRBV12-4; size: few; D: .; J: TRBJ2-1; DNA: TGTGCCAGCAGTTTACTTTCAGGATACAATGAGCAGTTCTTC; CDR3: CASSLLSGYNEQFF
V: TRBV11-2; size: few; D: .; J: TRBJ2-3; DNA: TGTGCCAGCAGCCGACCGGGACCTGGGGATACGCAGTATTTT; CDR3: CASSRPGPGDTQYF
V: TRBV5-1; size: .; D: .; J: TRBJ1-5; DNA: TGCGCCAGCAGCCCAACCGGGGGGGCTAGTCAGCCCCAGCATTTT; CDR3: CASSPTGGASQPQHF
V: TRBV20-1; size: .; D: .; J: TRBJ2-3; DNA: TGCAGTGCTAGCCCCTGGCGGGGTGGTACAGATACGCAGTATTTT; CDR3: CSASPWRGGTDTQYF
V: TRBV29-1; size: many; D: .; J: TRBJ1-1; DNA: TGCAGCGTTGAAGCTGGCGGGCTACTTGAAGCTTTCTTT; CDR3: CSVEAGGLLEAFF
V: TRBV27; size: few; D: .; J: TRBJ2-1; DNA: TGTGCCAGCAGTTTCCTCCATGAGCAGTTCTTC; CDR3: CASSFLHEQFF
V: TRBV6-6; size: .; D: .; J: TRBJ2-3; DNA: TGTGCCAGCAGTTACTCCGAGGGATCGACGCAGTATTTT; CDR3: CASSYSEGSTQYF
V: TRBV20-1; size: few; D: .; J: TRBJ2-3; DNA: TGCAGTGCTAGAATATCGGGGGTCCGGGGCACAGATACGCAGTATTTT; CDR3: CSARISGVRGTDTQYF
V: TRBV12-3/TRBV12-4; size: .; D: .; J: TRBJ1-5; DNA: TGTGCCAGCGCCCCGGAAGCCCAGCATTTT; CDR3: CASAPEAQHF